The clone carrying this T cell receptor beta chain was seen once. The data belong to a study of blood T cell repertoires in COVID-19. Whole-study context: There were acute and convalescent COVID-19 samples, and they came from the United States, Italy and Spain. PBMCs, B-cell-depleted T cells, or T cells provided the cDNA or gDNA that made up the material.

As processed by the authors: Estimated nucleated cell counts came from reference gene primer amplification. Produced via immunoSEQ multiplex PCR; TCRdb's table is partial and in-frame only. That table is the source of V, J and clone size, and D and trimming were worked out from the DNA. This repertoire shows around 320,000 clones, 85% found once; its top ten account for approximately 7.5%. Looked up from germline, CDR1 is SQVTM and CDR2 is ANQGSEA. The CDR3 length is 14 residues. Trimming stripped 7 bases from V and 1 base from J, with 16 bases between. The material sequenced was peripheral blood. This clonotype was sampled from a human donor in a cohort sampled during active COVID-19. The chain employs TRBV29-1 and TRBJ1-1, with D tentatively TRBD1 (5 bases). CDR3 bases: TGCAGCGCAGCCCGACAGAACCAGAACACTGAAGCTTTCTTT. It translates to CSAARQNQNTEAFF. Full variable domain (remainder filled in from reference TRBV29-1 and TRBJ1-1): SAVISQKPSRDICQRGTSLTIQCQVDSQVTMMFWYRQQPGQSLTLIATANQGSEATYESGFVIDKFPISRPNLTFSTLTVSNMSPEDSSIYLCSAARQNQNTEAFFGQGTRLTVV.